The T cell receptor beta chain under discussion was sequenced for a study of T-cell memory formation after mild COVID-19. This clonotype was seen repeatedly, ten times or more. This CDR3 comprises 12 residues. The germline gives CDR1 ENHRY, CDR2 SYGVKD. V lost 4 bases, J lost 6 bases, and 10 bases lay in between. A 5'RACE reaction primed in the constant segment made cDNA libraries of TCR alpha and TCR beta, and these carried sample barcodes and UMIs. TCRdb passed the 5' RACE reads through MiXCR, listing each CDR3 protein once. The sample consists of nearly 110,000 distinct CDR3 sequences, approximately 15% of them appearing once.

This sequence was found in a man between 18 and 29 years old who had mild COVID-19 (a few samples of this study predate the infection). Cell type and time point are not known. The chain recombines TRBV10-3 with TRBJ2-7; D may match TRBD1 or TRBD2 (5 bases each). Sequences were obtained from PBMCs or a T cell subset sorted from them (not recorded which). The CDR3: CAISGDEGEQYF. The DNA of the CDR3 is TGTGCCATCAGTGGGGACGAGGGCGAGCAGTACTTC.